The 5 T cell receptor beta chains below were found in one sample sequenced in a study of blood T cell repertoires in COVID-19. Profiled with immunoSEQ multiplex PCR; TCRdb holds only in-frame clones, not every one. The sample has 200,000 to 250,000 clones; approximately 86% are singletons. The sample taken for sequencing was peripheral blood. The receptors stem from a woman in her twenties or thirties who had recovered from COVID-19.

V gene TRBV13 combines with J gene TRBJ2-3, with 7 nucleotides matching TRBD2. Looked up from germline, CDR1 is PRHDT and CDR2 is FYEKMQ (reference sequence). CDR3 length equals 14 residues. The junction had 4 bases not matched to a gene; V was cut back by 5 bases and J by 2 bases. The CDR3 DNA reads as TGTGCCAGCAGCGGGACTACCTCCACAGATACGCAGTATTTT. Encoded protein: CASSGTTSTDTQYF. The variable domain in full, completed from reference TRBV13 and TRBJ2-3, reads AAGVIQSPRHLIKEKRETATLKCYPIPRHDTVYWYQQGPGQDPQFLISFYEKMQSDKGSIPDRFSAQQFSDYHSELNMSSLELGDSALYFCASSGTTSTDTQYFGPGTRLTVL.

The rearrangement joins TRBV7-9 to TRBJ2-1; no definite D call. V lost 5 bases and J lost 8, with 10 bases in between. Germline V gives CDR1 SEHNR, CDR2 FQNEAQ (reference sequence). The CDR3 length is 12 residues. CDR3 sequence reads: CASSRPTDEQFF. Here the CDR3 DNA reads TGTGCCAGCAGCCGCCCCACGGATGAGCAGTTCTTC.

Worth noting for this clone: Other DNA sequences in the same sample also yield this CDR3. The V call is TRBV18, the J call TRBJ2-3; D perhaps matches TRBD2 (5 bases). V was cut by 3 bases and J by 6 bases, with 7 bases left in between. The CDR3 runs to 12 residues. Germline V gene lookup returns CDR1 KGHSH and CDR2 LQKENI. As DNA, the CDR3 is TGTGCCAGCTCACCCAGAGGGGATACGCAGTATTTT. Protein: CASSPRGDTQYF.

The chain is built from TRBV7-9 and TRBJ2-7, with a weak D call TRBD2 (6 bases). The CDR3 has 16 amino acids. With 1 base removed from V and 9 bases from J, the gap between germline ends came to 22 bases. The germline V gene has CDR1 SEHNR and CDR2 FQNEAQ (reference sequence). The CDR3 DNA follows: TGTGCCAGCAGCTTAGGAACGGGACTCATGGGGAGCGTGCAGTACTTC. Translating gives CASSLGTGLMGSVQYF.

This chain joins TRBV19 and TRBJ1-5; no firm D call. Germline V CDR1 and CDR2: LNHDA, SQIVND (reference sequence). Trimming removed 3 bases at V and 6 bases at J, with 9 bases between. This CDR3 contains 13 residues. CDR3 in DNA: TGTGCCAGTAGTATCCTCGGGTTTCAGCCCCAGCATTTT. Its translation is CASSILGFQPQHF.